The 31 T cell receptor beta chains below all came from one sample that was sequenced in a study of Ad26.COV2.S vaccination and SARS-CoV-2 variants. Clones were read by immunoSEQ multiplex PCR, and TCRdb kept only the in-frame ones, dropping some. The sample lists 300,000 to 400,000 clones; roughly 86% were seen once. Treatment defined: roughly 20 received Ad26.COV2.S at low or high dose, single or two shots; several received placebo; per-sample allocation not given. Sampling took place 63 days after the first vaccine or placebo injection. The sequencing used peripheral blood, collected in a trial of Ad26.COV2.S vaccine versus placebo. The source of these receptors is a person aged 18-60 years who received the Ad26.COV2.S COVID-19 vaccine or a placebo.

This clone was seen a handful of times. The chain joins TRBV27 to TRBJ1-2; 10 nucleotides match TRBD1. This CDR3 region has 17 residues. V trimming: 5 bases; J trimming: 3 bases; junction bases outside the gene matches: 12. Germline CDR1 is MNHEY and CDR2 is SMNVEV (reference sequence). The CDR3 protein is CASSPEFGDRGHYGYTF. CDR3 bases: TGTGCCAGCAGTCCCGAGTTCGGGGACAGGGGACACTATGGCTACACCTTC.

The chain couples TRBV7-9 to TRBJ1-2; D ambiguous. V lost 1 base and J lost 3, with 9 bases in between. This CDR3 contains 14 residues. Germline V CDR1 and CDR2: SEHNR, FQNEAQ (reference sequence). CDR3 nucleotides: TGTGCCAGCAGCTTAGAGCCTATGGACTATGGCTACACCTTC. As protein: CASSLEPMDYGYTF.

There are a few counts of this clone. The J gene is TRBJ1-6, the V gene TRBV30, with D hard to call. This CDR3 has 14 residues. Germline-derived CDR1 and CDR2 are GTSNPN and SVGIG (reference sequence). V shed 2 bases and J shed 6 bases, with 11 bases lying between them. CDR3 nucleotides: TGTGCCTGGAGTAGCAAGGGCCTTAATTCACCCCTCCACTTT. The encoded protein is CAWSSKGLNSPLHF.

J is TRBJ1-5 and V is TRBV2, with D maybe TRBD1 (5 bases). In germline, CDR1 is SNHLY, CDR2 FYNNEI. Trimming cost V 2 bases and J 6 bases, with 14 bases left between them. The CDR3 is made up of 15 amino acids. The CDR3 region is CASSEKDSLAQPQHF. The CDR3 DNA sequence: TGTGCCAGCAGTGAAAAAGACAGTTTGGCTCAGCCCCAGCATTTT. The full variable domain, completed using reference TRBV2 and TRBJ1-5, is EPEVTQTPSHQVTQMGQEVILRCVPISNHLYFYWYRQILGQKVEFLVSFYNNEISEKSEIFDDQFSVERPDGSNFTLKIRSTKLEDSAMYFCASSEKDSLAQPQHFGDGTRLSIL.

The chain recombines TRBV7-6 with TRBJ1-1; the D is unclear. Looked up from germline, CDR1 is SGHVS and CDR2 is FNYEAQ. CDR3 length: 13 residues. With 4 bases removed from V and 1 base from J, the gap between germline ends came to 7 bases. The chain's CDR3 is CASSSRQNTEAFF. The CDR3 region has the DNA TGTGCCAGCAGCTCCAGGCAGAACACTGAAGCTTTCTTT.

This clone was recorded only once. V gene TRBV12-3 or TRBV12-4 combines with J gene TRBJ1-1; no definite D call. V gave up 8 bases and J gave up 0 bases, with 4 bases separating them. CDR3 size: 11 residues. This CDR3 reads CASGLNTEAFF. In nucleotides, the CDR3 is TGTGCCAGCGGCCTGAACACTGAAGCTTTCTTT.

This rearrangement joins TRBV3-1 (or the pseudogene TRBV3-2) to TRBJ2-7, with a tentative D call TRBD2 (6 bases). This CDR3 spans 14 amino acids. The V end was cut by 4 bases, the J end by 7 bases, with 17 bases between. The germline V gene has CDR1 LGHDT and CDR2 YNNKEL (reference sequence). The CDR3 loop is CASSLQGGSGEQYF. In DNA form, the CDR3 reads TGTGCCAGCAGCCTTCAGGGAGGCTCGGGGGAGCAGTACTTC.

V and J are TRBV5-6 and TRBJ1-1, with TRBD1 identical over 7 bases. The CDR3 is 12 amino acids. J lost 1 base, V lost 7 bases, and 1 base had no gene match. Per the germline V gene, CDR1 is SGHDT and CDR2 is YYEEEE. The chain's CDR3 is CASRQGNTEAFF. The CDR3 nucleotides read TGTGCCAGCCGACAGGGGAACACTGAAGCTTTCTTT.

This clone was seen just once. The CDR3 here is CASSLVVGANVLTF. The CDR3 nucleotides are TGTGCCAGCAGCTTAGTTGTCGGGGCCAACGTCCTGACTTTC. The rearrangement uses TRBV7-2 and TRBJ2-6; D is ambiguous. The CDR3 length is 14 residues. V lost 1 base and J 4 bases, leaving 5 bases between the germline ends. The germline V gene encodes CDR1 SGHTA and CDR2 FQGNSA.

The V call is TRBV21-1, the J call TRBJ1-2. TRBV21-1 represents a pseudogene. There are 14 residues in the CDR3. The CDR3 sequence: CASSKTGPSYGYTF. In DNA form, the CDR3 reads TGTGCCAGCAGCAAGACCGGACCCTCCTATGGCTACACCTTC.

The gene calls are TRBV5-6 and TRBJ1-6; no clear D. The CDR3 extends over 15 amino acids. Trimming pared 1 base from V and 10 bases from J, leaving 15 bases between. CDR1 and CDR2 from the germline V gene are SGHDT and YYEEEE. The CDR3: CASSLWTASRSPLHF. Here the CDR3 DNA reads TGTGCCAGCAGCTTGTGGACGGCCTCACGGTCACCCCTCCACTTT. Full variable domain (rest looked up from reference TRBV5-6 and TRBJ1-6): DAGVTQSPTHLIKTRGQQVTLRCSPKSGHDTVSWYQQALGQGPQFIFQYYEEEERQRGNFPDRFSGHQFPNYSSELNVNALLLGDSALYLCASSLWTASRSPLHFGNGTRLTVT.

This clone occurred once. The rearrangement joins TRBV5-1 to TRBJ1-6, with 9 nucleotides matching TRBD1. This CDR3 has 16 residues. CDR1 is SGHRS and CDR2 is YFSETQ in the germline V gene. Trimming cost V 0 bases and J 5 bases; bases outside gene matches: 3. This CDR3 is CASSLGDRANNSPLHF. CDR3 bases: TGCGCCAGCAGCTTGGGGGACAGGGCCAATAATTCACCCCTCCACTTT.

This rearrangement joins TRBV18 to TRBJ1-5, with D maybe TRBD1 (6 bases). This CDR3 is 15 amino acids long. V was shortened by 0 bases and J by 6 bases, with 12 bases between the two germline ends. CDR1 KGHSH and CDR2 LQKENI come from the germline V gene. The CDR3 DNA is TGTGCCAGCTCACCACCCCCAGGGGATGGTCAGCCCCAGCATTTT. This gives the protein CASSPPPGDGQPQHF.

The chain employs TRBV10-3 and TRBJ2-1, with TRBD2 as a possible D gene (5 bases). Trimming removed 6 bases from V and 0 bases from J, with 15 bases in between. The CDR3 runs to 16 residues. CDR1 and CDR2 from the germline V gene are ENHRY and SYGVKD. The CDR3 DNA sequence: TGTGCCATCAGGAGCAACCCCCGGGGCTCCTACAATGAGCAGTTCTTC. It codes for CAIRSNPRGSYNEQFF.

The chain uses TRBV6-6 and TRBJ1-2; tentatively, D is TRBD1 (6 bases). The CDR3 totals 15 residues. CDR1 is MNHNY and CDR2 is SVGAGI in the germline V gene (reference sequence). Deletions cut 5 bases from V and 3 bases from J, with 16 bases between. The CDR3 sequence is CASSLGQLLDYGYTF. The CDR3 region has the DNA TGTGCCAGCAGTCTTGGACAGCTCCTCGACTATGGCTACACCTTC.

V usage is TRBV19 and J usage is TRBJ2-6; 8 bases agree with TRBD1. The V gene end was trimmed by 4 bases and the J gene end by 4 bases; junction bases not matched to a gene: 6. Germline CDR1 reads LNHDA; CDR2 reads SQIVND (reference sequence). This CDR3 has 16 amino acids. The CDR3 region has the DNA TGTGCCAGTAGTACGGACAGGGTCGCGGGGGCCAACGTCCTGACTTTC. This gives the protein CASSTDRVAGANVLTF. The full variable domain, in which reference TRBV19 and TRBJ2-6 provide the parts outside the CDR3, is DGGITQSPKYLFRKEGQNVTLSCEQNLNHDAMYWYRQDPGQGLRLIYYSQIVNDFQKGDIAEGYSVSREKKESFPLTVTSAQKNPTAFYLCASSTDRVAGANVLTFGAGSRLTVL.

This chain connects TRBV12-3 or TRBV12-4 to TRBJ2-6; D not resolved. V lost 8 bases and J 0 bases, leaving 2 bases between the germline ends. This CDR3 is 12 amino acids long. The CDR3 bases are TGTGCCAGCCACTCTGGGGCCAACGTCCTGACTTTC. This codes for CASHSGANVLTF.

A single count supports this clone. The V gene is TRBV7-3, the J gene TRBJ2-2, with D unclear. The CDR3 totals 16 residues. The germline gives CDR1 SGHTA, CDR2 FQGTGA. Deletions cut 1 base from V and 0 bases from J, with 9 bases between. The CDR3 sequence is CASSLNHPSNTGELFF. The CDR3 DNA sequence: TGTGCCAGCAGCTTAAACCACCCTTCGAACACCGGGGAGCTGTTTTTT.

This clone showed up just once. The rearrangement uses TRBV10-3 and TRBJ2-7; no reliable D call. Per the germline V gene, CDR1 is ENHRY and CDR2 is SYGVKD. Trimming cost V 0 bases and J 7 bases, with 19 bases left between them. The CDR3 is 16 residues long. The CDR3 nucleotides are TGTGCCATCAGTGAGTCGGGTTATTCTGGGGTCGGGGAGCAGTACTTC. It encodes CAISESGYSGVGEQYF.

V gene TRBV25-1 combines with J gene TRBJ2-2, with D hard to call. This CDR3 is 14 amino acids long. CDR1 and CDR2 from the germline V gene are MGHDK and SYGVNS. With 4 bases removed from V and 1 base from J, the gap between germline ends came to 7 bases. The CDR3 loop reads CASSGSGNTGELFF. The DNA of the CDR3 is TGTGCCAGCAGTGGATCCGGGAACACCGGGGAGCTGTTTTTT.

The V and J genes are TRBV18 and TRBJ1-1; perhaps TRBD1 as D (5 bases). Germline V gene data show CDR1 as KGHSH and CDR2 as LQKENI. The CDR3 runs to 14 residues. V lost 6 bases and J lost 10, with 21 bases in between. CDR3 DNA: TGTGCCAGCTCCCCGACAGATAACGTTGCGTCAGCTTTCTTT. Its translation is CASSPTDNVASAFF.

This clone has only one observation. The chain links TRBV19 to TRBJ2-3, with 15 bases identical to TRBD2. Germline V gene data show CDR1 as LNHDA and CDR2 as SQIVND (reference sequence). The CDR3 runs to 17 residues. V shed 5 bases and J 4 bases; nucleotides not matched to a gene: 7. The CDR3 reads CASSPGLAGGYSDTQYF. The CDR3 region has the DNA TGTGCCAGTAGTCCCGGACTAGCGGGGGGGTACTCAGATACGCAGTATTTT.

This clone has just one count. The chain employs TRBV3-1 (or the pseudogene TRBV3-2) and TRBJ2-2; 9 bases line up with TRBD2. Germline CDR1 is LGHDT and CDR2 is YNNKEL (reference sequence). The CDR3 has 14 residues. J lost 7 bases, V lost 1 base, and 1 base had no gene match. The CDR3 DNA sequence: TGTGCCAGCAGCCAAGGACTAGCGGTCGGGGAGCTGTTTTTT. Translation gives CASSQGLAVGELFF.

The V and J genes are TRBV6-5 and TRBJ1-2, with D hard to call. Trimming took 10 bases from V and 2 from J, leaving 14 bases between them. The CDR3 has 13 residues. In germline, CDR1 is MNHEY, CDR2 SVGAGI. The CDR3 coding sequence is TGTGCCACCCGTATAGAGGCAAACTATGGCTACACCTTC. This gives the protein CATRIEANYGYTF.

This clone was observed a handful of times. The chain uses TRBV4-1 and TRBJ2-1; D ambiguous. The V end lost 0 bases, the J end lost 7 bases, and 16 bases lay between the germline ends. Germline V gene lookup returns CDR1 MGHRA and CDR2 YSYEKL. This CDR3 comprises 16 residues. In DNA, the CDR3 is TGCGCCAGCAGCCAAGATCCCCCGGGCAAAGGGAATGAGCAGTTCTTC. Amino acids: CASSQDPPGKGNEQFF.

This chain connects TRBV4-3 to TRBJ2-7, with D hard to call. Trimming removed 0 bases from V and 4 bases from J, with 7 bases in between. This CDR3 contains 13 residues. The V gene's germline CDR1 is LGHNA and CDR2 YSLEER. The CDR3 loop reads CASSQDKGYEQYF. DNA of the CDR3: TGCGCCAGCAGCCAAGATAAAGGGTACGAGCAGTACTTC.

V and J are TRBV7-2 and TRBJ1-3, with 9 positions matching TRBD1. Trimming took 5 bases from V and 3 from J; bases not matched to a gene: 5. Germline V lookup: CDR1 SGHTA, CDR2 FQGNSA. The CDR3 length is 15 residues. The CDR3 loop reads CASSGDRAVGNTIYF. For the CDR3, the DNA is TGTGCCAGCAGCGGGGACAGGGCGGTTGGAAACACCATATATTTT. The complete variable domain, with remaining parts taken from reference TRBV7-2 and TRBJ1-3, reads GAGVSQSPSNKVTEKGKDVELRCDPISGHTALYWYRQSLGQGLEFLIYFQGNSAPDKSGLPSDRFSAERTGGSVSTLTIQRTQQEDSAVYLCASSGDRAVGNTIYFGEGSWLTVV.

V usage is TRBV9 and J usage is TRBJ1-2; D may be TRBD1 (6 bases). CDR3 size: 15 residues. Germline V gives CDR1 SGDLS, CDR2 YYNGEE. V was trimmed by 0 bases and J by 0 bases, leaving 9 bases between them. In DNA, the CDR3 is TGTGCCAGCAGCGTAGGGAAGGGGGCTAACTATGGCTACACCTTC. This encodes CASSVGKGANYGYTF.

A few counts support this clone. This chain connects TRBV6-1 to TRBJ2-7; D is undetermined. In germline, CDR1 is MNHNS, CDR2 SASEGT. The CDR3 sequence is 12 residues long. V was cut by 3 bases and J by 4 bases, with 7 bases left in between. The CDR3, as DNA: TGTGCCAGCAGTGAGGAGACTTACGAGCAGTACTTC. Translating gives CASSEETYEQYF.

The V call is TRBV15, the J call TRBJ1-1; perhaps TRBD1 as D (6 bases). Germline-derived CDR1 and CDR2 are LNHNV and YYDKDF (reference sequence). V was shortened by 3 bases and J by 1 base, with 15 bases between the two germline ends. This CDR3 has 16 amino acids. The CDR3 bases are TGTGCCACCAGCAGGCCGCAACAGGGTTCGAACACTGAAGCTTTCTTT. It is translated as CATSRPQQGSNTEAFF.

The V and J genes are TRBV5-4 and TRBJ1-2, with D tentatively TRBD1 (5 bases). V was clipped by 6 bases and J by 8 bases, with 20 bases between them. CDR1 and CDR2 from the germline V gene are SGHNT and YYREEE (reference sequence). This CDR3 has 14 residues. CDR3 amino acids: CASTLPPGTVGYTF. CDR3 sequence (DNA): TGTGCCAGCACCCTACCCCCCGGGACGGTCGGCTACACCTTC. Full variable domain (outside the CDR3, taken from reference TRBV5-4 and TRBJ1-2): ETGVTQSPTHLIKTRGQQVTLRCSSQSGHNTVSWYQQALGQGPQFIFQYYREEENGRGNFPPRFSGLQFPNYSSELNVNALELDDSALYLCASTLPPGTVGYTFGSGTRLTVV.